This T cell receptor (beta chain) stems from a study of spatial heterogeneity in lung cancer. The CDR3 is 16 residues long. Germline assignment: CDR1 SEHNR and CDR2 FQNEAQ (reference sequence). Trimming cost V 5 bases and J 0 bases; bases outside gene matches: 4. Ten or more counts support this clonotype. Time point in this sample: sample taken at primary tumor resection. Whole RNA obtained from tumor, nontumor lung or frozen PBMC underwent sequencing without sorting. The study tagged each TCR cDNA molecule with a unique molecular identifier. TCRdb recomputed calls from the 5' RACE reads with MiXCR, one row per CDR3 protein. The sample shows roughly 25,000 distinct CDR3 sequences, approximately 7% of them seen only once.

The sequence derives from a male donor with early-stage non-small cell lung cancer. This chain uses TRBV7-9 with TRBJ2-7; the match to TRBD2 covers 13 bases. The sequences come from PBMCs, collected at surgery. CDR3 nucleotide sequence: TGTGCCAGCAGCAGACGGACTAGCGGGAGCTCCTACGAGCAGTACTTC. Its protein product is CASSRRTSGSSYEQYF. Based on the CDR3 plus reference TRBV7-9 and TRBJ2-7, the full variable domain is DTGVSQNPRHKITKRGQNVTFRCDPISEHNRLYWYRQTLGQGPEFLTYFQNEAQLEKSRLLSDRFSAERPKGSFSTLEIQRTEQGDSAMYLCASSRRTSGSSYEQYFGPGTRLTVT.